This is a list of T cell receptor beta chains from one sample in a study of blood T cells in healthy people across ages. TCRdb reprocessed the 5' RACE reads via MiXCR and lists one record per CDR3 protein. The data hold 1.8 million or so distinct CDR3 sequences, with about two fifths observed a single time. The sequenced sample consisted of blood. The receptors were gathered from a human donor in good health. CDR3s include the opening cysteine and the closing phenylalanine or tryptophan.

V gene | CDR3 protein
TRBV7-2 | CASSLAGGGYEKLFF
TRBV6-5 | CATRQGESQETQYF
TRBV15 | CATSRDGRMNEQYF
TRBV20-1 | CSARDLDWDNQKLAKNIQYF
TRBV14 | CASSPHQDDTQYF
TRBV9 | CASSSRTATDEQFF
TRBV6-5 | CASSYSWSVSPLHF
TRBV9 | CAGSVDQGHYNEQFF
TRBV12-3/TRBV12-4 | CASSFISNTEAFF
TRBV7-9 | CASSLFATPTDTQYF
TRBV25-1 | CASMGQGGSYEQYF
TRBV28 | CASRGGGSGANVLTF
TRBV10-3 | CAISAVAGALYNEQFF
TRBV7-9 | CASKRLGDAFSYNGQFF
TRBV7-2 | CASSLGPLEQFF
TRBV20-1 | CSARSDRNYEQYF
TRBV2 | CASDLERGNTEAFF
TRBV25-1 | CASSVGWESTDTQYF
TRBV6-2/TRBV6-3 | CASTPDGYNEQFF
TRBV20-1 | CSVWRIAYEQYF
TRBV4-2 | CASSPSGPGGLEAFF
TRBV2 | CASSVAGANTEAFF
TRBV6-5 | CASSYIRQGAKAFF
TRBV7-9 | CASSLAQAGRIWNEQFF
TRBV27 | CASSLSTLTEAFF
TRBV7-9 | CASSATRGRGGEQYF
TRBV7-2 | CASSSPFRQSTDTQYF
TRBV2 | CASSQNRVDYEQYF
TRBV2 | CASNRGWAKNIQYF
TRBV5-1 | CASWAQGYTDTQYF
TRBV6-6 | CASSYGQDLYEQYF
TRBV25-1 | CASGDSGLTNYGYTF
TRBV24-1 | CATSDSGQGASSGHTF
TRBV7-8 | CASSLTGGGLYEQYF
TRBV20-1 | CSALIHRASGGALVTDTQYF
TRBV7-9 | CASSFYSTYNEQFF
TRBV7-9 | CASRTAGTPRYGYTF
TRBV12-3/TRBV12-4 | CASSPGTSGGISYEQYF
TRBV7-9 | CASSLSGPLLEQYF
TRBV13 | CASSKTDRVPYEQYF